This passage covers 2 T cell receptor beta chains from one sample sequenced in a study of shared clonotypes between healthy human individuals. TCRdb's table, derived via immunoSEQ multiplex PCR, lists solely in-frame clones and lacks some. The sample has 2 million or so clones, roughly 96% seen once. Material: naive CD4+ T cells sorted from blood. Subset noted: CD45RA+ positively selected. These receptors originate from a man aged 18 to 35 in good health.

The chain joins TRBV7-2 to TRBJ2-3, with D unresolved. Between the trimmed V and J ends, which lost 5 bases and 6 bases, there was a span of 15 bases. The germline gives CDR1 SGHTA, CDR2 FQGNSA. The CDR3 extends over 14 amino acids. CDR3 DNA: TGTGCCAGCAGCCCCAGCCCCCTAAGCGATACGCAGTATTTT. Amino acid sequence: CASSPSPLSDTQYF. Based on the CDR3 plus reference TRBV7-2 and TRBJ2-3, the full variable domain is GAGVSQSPSNKVTEKGKDVELRCDPISGHTALYWYRQSLGQGLEFLIYFQGNSAPDKSGLPSDRFSAERTGGSVSTLTIQRTQQEDSAVYLCASSPSPLSDTQYFGPGTRLTVL.

The chain links TRBV9 to TRBJ2-7; the D is unclear. Trimming removed 1 base at V and 2 bases at J, with 10 bases between. The CDR3 covers 14 residues. CDR1 and CDR2 from the germline V gene are SGDLS and YYNGEE. This CDR3 reads CASSVLDGPYEQYF. The CDR3 DNA reads as TGTGCCAGCAGCGTATTGGACGGTCCCTACGAGCAGTACTTC.